The TCR beta chain under discussion was sequenced for a study of blood T cell repertoires in COVID-19. Trimming took 7 bases from V and 9 from J; bases not matched to a gene: 18. CDR3 length: 17 amino acids. The germline CDR1 and CDR2 sequences are SNHLY and FYNNEI. A single count supports this clone. Generated by immunoSEQ multiplex PCR, the TCRdb table keeps only in-frame clones and is missing some. The profile covers 17,000 or so clones, with about 80% appearing a single time and about 22% taken by the ten largest. The chain joins TRBV2 to TRBJ2-2; 9 nucleotides match TRBD1. Sequencing was done on a sample of peripheral blood. This receptor was obtained from a man between 60 and 75 years old with active or convalescent COVID-19. The CDR3 loop is CASMPVPGQGVGRELFF. The CDR3 DNA is TGTGCCAGCATGCCGGTCCCGGGACAGGGTGTCGGGAGGGAGCTGTTTTTT. The entire variable domain, with the rest obtained from reference TRBV2 and TRBJ2-2, is as follows: EPEVTQTPSHQVTQMGQEVILRCVPISNHLYFYWYRQILGQKVEFLVSFYNNEISEKSEIFDDQFSVERPDGSNFTLKIRSTKLEDSAMYFCASMPVPGQGVGRELFFGEGSRLTVL.